Following are 12 T cell receptor beta chains from one sample sequenced in a study of T cell responses to AZD1222 COVID-19 vaccine. This table comes from immunoSEQ multiplex PCR, and its TCRdb copy is limited to in-frame clones, with some not included. The sample lists under 200,000 clones; 70% to 90% were seen once. Material: peripheral blood, obtained 28 days after the second AZD1222 dose. These receptors came from an adult who received the AZD1222 COVID-19 vaccine.

This chain uses TRBV7-9 with TRBJ1-2, with D perhaps TRBD1 (6 bases). Per the germline V gene, CDR1 is SEHNR and CDR2 is FQNEAQ (reference sequence). The CDR3 is 14 amino acids. Trimming took off 5 bases at V and 8 bases at J, with 18 bases between the two ends. The CDR3 DNA follows: TGTGCCAGCAGCCCGAGGGGGGAGGGTTACGGCTACACCTTC. Translating it yields CASSPRGEGYGYTF.

The sample holds one count of this clone. This CDR3 is CASSFRDRYNEQFF. Here the CDR3 DNA reads TGTGCCAGCAGTTTCCGGGACAGATACAATGAGCAGTTCTTC. The chain employs TRBV28 and TRBJ2-1; TRBD1 matches at 7 bases. From germline, CDR1 is MDHEN and CDR2 SYDVKM. The CDR3 runs to 14 residues. With 3 bases clipped from V and 4 bases from J, the junction kept 3 bases outside the gene matches.

V gene TRBV7-9 combines with J gene TRBJ1-1; D is unresolved. V lost 4 bases and J lost 3, with 9 bases in between. The germline CDR1 and CDR2 sequences are SEHNR and FQNEAQ (reference sequence). This CDR3 has 13 residues. For the CDR3, the DNA is TGTGCCAGCAGCTCCTGGGTGGACACTGAAGCTTTCTTT. Protein product: CASSSWVDTEAFF. Variable domain in full (rest from reference TRBV7-9 and TRBJ1-1): DTGVSQNPRHKITKRGQNVTFRCDPISEHNRLYWYRQTLGQGPEFLTYFQNEAQLEKSRLLSDRFSAERPKGSFSTLEIQRTEQGDSAMYLCASSSWVDTEAFFGQGTRLTVV.

The rearrangement uses TRBV13 and TRBJ2-7; 7 nucleotides align to TRBD1. The V segment lost 4 bases and the J segment 0 bases; nucleotides outside the gene matches: 6. CDR1 is PRHDT and CDR2 is FYEKMQ in the germline V gene (reference sequence). The CDR3 has 15 amino acids. CDR3 bases: TGTGCCAGCAGCTCCCGAGGGGGCGACTCCTACGAGCAGTACTTC. Protein: CASSSRGGDSYEQYF.

The chain combines TRBV28 with TRBJ1-1; no reliable D call. The germline V and J ends were trimmed by 10 bases and 0 bases, with 9 bases remaining between them. This CDR3 comprises 12 residues. The germline V gene has CDR1 MDHEN and CDR2 SYDVKM. DNA for the CDR3: TGTGCCACGCTGAAGATGAACACTGAAGCTTTCTTT. The encoded protein is CATLKMNTEAFF. The whole variable domain, remainder taken from reference TRBV28 and TRBJ1-1, is DVKVTQSSRYLVKRTGEKVFLECVQDMDHENMFWYRQDPGLGLRLIYFSYDVKMKEKGDIPEGYSVSREKKERFSLILESASTNQTSMYLCATLKMNTEAFFGQGTRLTVV.

V usage is TRBV9 and J usage is TRBJ2-7; 7 positions match TRBD1. This CDR3 is built from 15 residues. The V gene end was trimmed by 3 bases and the J gene end by 5 bases; junction bases not matched to a gene: 11. Looked up from germline, CDR1 is SGDLS and CDR2 is YYNGEE. Here the CDR3 DNA reads TGTGCCAGCAGCGAGAGTCGAGACAGGGTTAACGAGCAGTACTTC. It translates to CASSESRDRVNEQYF.

The chain has TRBV28 and TRBJ2-7; 10 positions agree with TRBD1. V dropped 4 bases and J dropped 7; count of bases not matched to a gene: 10. The CDR3 contains 15 residues. Germline CDR1 MDHEN, CDR2 SYDVKM. This CDR3 reads CASSSPRQGAEEQYF. The CDR3 DNA follows: TGTGCCAGCAGTTCTCCGAGACAGGGGGCGGAGGAGCAGTACTTC.

In this sample, this clone turned up once. The chain is built from TRBV5-1 and TRBJ2-7; tentative D call: TRBD2 (6 bases). Looked up from germline, CDR1 is SGHRS and CDR2 is YFSETQ. There are 14 residues in the CDR3. The V end lost 4 bases, the J end lost 0 bases, and 11 bases lay between the germline ends. Here the CDR3 DNA reads TGCGCCAGCAGCGCGGGACTTAGCTCCTACGAGCAGTACTTC. Its protein is CASSAGLSSYEQYF.

The rearrangement links TRBV5-1 to TRBJ2-7, with 8 nucleotides matching TRBD2. Germline V lookup: CDR1 SGHRS, CDR2 YFSETQ. The CDR3 has 16 amino acids. The J segment lost 5 bases and the V segment lost 0 bases, leaving 10 bases of the junction unmatched. In DNA, the CDR3 is TGCGCCAGCAGCTTGGGGCTAGCGGGCCCCCTGGACGAGCAGTACTTC. This translates into CASSLGLAGPLDEQYF.

This clone has a handful of counts. The rearrangement links TRBV7-2 to TRBJ1-1; TRBD1 matches 8 bases. CDR1 SGHTA and CDR2 FQGNSA come from the germline V gene. The CDR3 has 16 residues. V dropped 5 bases and J dropped 0; count of bases not matched to a gene: 8. The CDR3 reads CASSRTGTEMNTEAFF. The CDR3 DNA reads TGTGCCAGCAGCAGGACAGGGACCGAAATGAACACTGAAGCTTTCTTT.

V is TRBV7-9 and J is TRBJ2-7, with TRBD2 identical over 14 bases. CDR1 SEHNR and CDR2 FQNEAQ come from the germline V gene (reference sequence). The CDR3 has 18 residues. Trimming at V came to 4 bases and at J to 2 bases, leaving 10 bases not matched to a gene. DNA for the CDR3: TGTGCCAGCAGCTCAAGACTAGCGGGAGGGCCGAGTACCTACGAGCAGTACTTC. Translating it yields CASSSRLAGGPSTYEQYF.

The rearrangement links TRBV9 to TRBJ2-3; unclear D gene. V was trimmed by 0 bases and J by 1 base, leaving 12 bases between them. Germline-derived CDR1 and CDR2 are SGDLS and YYNGEE. This CDR3 is 16 amino acids long. CDR3 in DNA: TGTGCCAGCAGCGTAGGATGGTGGGTGGGCACAGATACGCAGTATTTT. Protein product: CASSVGWWVGTDTQYF.